The 10 T cell receptor beta chains reported below all come from one sample, sequenced in a study of T cells expressing NK-cell markers. TCRdb re-called the 5' RACE reads and catalogs CDR3 proteins one per entry, DNA excluded. The sample holds about 260,000 distinct CDR3 sequences. The sample comprised blood T cells: a sorted CD56 or NKG2C T cell subset, CD4+ or CD8+ T cells, or bulk PBMC T cells (not recorded which). These TCRs come from a young man in good health.

The chain uses TRBV6-1 and TRBJ2-7; no DNA is available, so the TRBD2 call from TCRdb remains unchecked. This CDR3 is 13 amino acids long. Germline CDR1 MNHNS, CDR2 SASEGT. This CDR3 is CAAGGGSRYEQYF.

V gene TRBV6-2 or TRBV6-3 combines with J gene TRBJ1-2; TCRdb's assignment of TRBD1 cannot be checked, as there is no DNA. The germline V gene has CDR1 MNHEY and CDR2 SVGEGT. The CDR3 totals 12 residues. CDR3 loop: CASNDGIYGYTF.

The chain combines TRBV7-2 with TRBJ2-1; TCRdb calls TRBD1, which cannot be checked without DNA. Germline CDR1 and CDR2: SGHTA and FQGNSA. The CDR3 spans 16 residues. The CDR3 here is CASSLSWDWAYNEQFF.

V and J are TRBV29-1 and TRBJ2-7; checking the TCRdb D call of TRBD1 is not possible without DNA. CDR1 SQVTM and CDR2 ANQGSEA come from the germline V gene. CDR3 size: 14 residues. The CDR3 reads CSATFPGHIYEQYF.

This chain connects TRBV10-3 to TRBJ2-3; the D call from TCRdb, TRBD1, cannot be confirmed without DNA. The CDR3 consists of 14 residues. In germline, CDR1 is ENHRY, CDR2 SYGVKD. CDR3 amino acids: CATDQQGSADTQYF.

The chain joins TRBV5-1 to TRBJ2-3; as DNA is missing, the TRBD2 call by TCRdb cannot be tested. Germline V gene sequence: CDR1 SGHRS, CDR2 YFSETQ. The CDR3 covers 15 residues. The CDR3: CASSLKASGPDTQYF.

The chain combines TRBV12-3 or TRBV12-4 with TRBJ2-1; there is no DNA to check the TCRdb D call of TRBD1. CDR3 size: 15 residues. The CDR3 is CASSQTGTGGHEQFF.

The J gene is TRBJ2-5, the V gene TRBV5-1; there is no DNA to check the TCRdb D call of TRBD1. CDR1 is SGHRS, CDR2 YFSETQ, per germline. This CDR3 has 15 residues. The CDR3 region is CASSLGQGAKETQYF.

The chain combines TRBV5-4 with TRBJ2-4; TCRdb's D gene call, TRBD1, goes unchecked for lack of DNA. There are 17 residues in the CDR3. The V gene's germline CDR1 is SGHNT and CDR2 YYREEE (reference sequence). The CDR3 sequence is CASSLGGSSLAKNIQYF. Full variable domain (rest looked up from reference TRBV5-4 and TRBJ2-4): ETGVTQSPTHLIKTRGQQVTLRCSSQSGHNTVSWYQQALGQGPQFIFQYYREEENGRGNFPPRFSGLQFPNYSSELNVNALELDDSALYLCASSLGGSSLAKNIQYFGAGTRLSVL.

The chain has TRBV7-9 and TRBJ2-3; TCRdb's D call of TRBD1 is untestable without DNA. Germline V gene lookup returns CDR1 SEHNR and CDR2 FQNEAQ (reference sequence). The CDR3 is made up of 15 amino acids. This CDR3 is CASSQGQSRLDTQYF.